The following is a T cell receptor beta chain sequence with its context. The ends were cut back, 5 bases at V and 5 bases at J, with 18 bases in the middle. The CDR3 totals 15 residues. CDR1 MDHEN and CDR2 SYDVKM come from the germline V gene. This sample stems from a study of blood T cell repertoires in COVID-19. About the research overall: From T cells, B-cell-depleted T cells, or PBMCs came the material, which was cDNA or gDNA.

Assay: immunoSEQ multiplex PCR; the TCRdb copy retains only in-frame clones and omits some. The data contain roughly 100,000 clones, roughly 79% of them seen just once; the ten biggest clones take up roughly 4.8%. Sequenced material: peripheral blood. This receptor was taken from an elderly man with COVID-19, enrolled during active disease. The rearrangement joins TRBV28 to TRBJ1-1; weak D call: TRBD1 (5 bases). DNA for the CDR3: TGTGCCAGCAGTCCCCAGTTAGGGGCGTGGACTGAAGCTTTCTTT. Its protein product is CASSPQLGAWTEAFF. The variable domain in full, with the rest retrieved from reference TRBV28 and TRBJ1-1, is DVKVTQSSRYLVKRTGEKVFLECVQDMDHENMFWYRQDPGLGLRLIYFSYDVKMKEKGDIPEGYSVSREKKERFSLILESASTNQTSMYLCASSPQLGAWTEAFFGQGTRLTVV.